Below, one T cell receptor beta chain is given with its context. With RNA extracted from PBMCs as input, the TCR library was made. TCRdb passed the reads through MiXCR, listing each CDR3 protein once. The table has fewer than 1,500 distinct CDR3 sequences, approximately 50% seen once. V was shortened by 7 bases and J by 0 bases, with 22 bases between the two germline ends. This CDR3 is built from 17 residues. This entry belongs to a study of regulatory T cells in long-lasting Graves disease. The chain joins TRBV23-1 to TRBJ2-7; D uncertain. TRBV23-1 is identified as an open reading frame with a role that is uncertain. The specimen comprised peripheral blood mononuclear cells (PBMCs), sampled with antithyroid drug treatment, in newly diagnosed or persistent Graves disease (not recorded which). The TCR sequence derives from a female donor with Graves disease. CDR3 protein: CASNITKTDCSSYEQYF. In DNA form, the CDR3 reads TGCGCCAGCAACATTACAAAGACCGATTGTAGCTCCTACGAGCAGTACTTC.